This T cell receptor beta chain was sequenced for a study of technical replicates of blood from a few donors. Using immunoSEQ multiplex PCR, the repertoire was profiled, and TCRdb retains in-frame clones only, with some absent. The data hold approximately 81,000 clones, with almost 96% observed a single time. The CDR3 length is 12 residues. From germline, CDR1 is SQVTM and CDR2 ANQGSEA. Deletions cut 6 bases from V and 2 bases from J, with 10 bases between. The rearrangement joins TRBV29-1 to TRBJ1-1; D unclear. The sequenced material came from T cells isolated from PBMCs. The TCR comes from a human donor in good health. The CDR3 is CSVLSFNTEAFF. DNA for the CDR3: TGCAGCGTGCTCAGTTTCAACACTGAAGCTTTCTTT.